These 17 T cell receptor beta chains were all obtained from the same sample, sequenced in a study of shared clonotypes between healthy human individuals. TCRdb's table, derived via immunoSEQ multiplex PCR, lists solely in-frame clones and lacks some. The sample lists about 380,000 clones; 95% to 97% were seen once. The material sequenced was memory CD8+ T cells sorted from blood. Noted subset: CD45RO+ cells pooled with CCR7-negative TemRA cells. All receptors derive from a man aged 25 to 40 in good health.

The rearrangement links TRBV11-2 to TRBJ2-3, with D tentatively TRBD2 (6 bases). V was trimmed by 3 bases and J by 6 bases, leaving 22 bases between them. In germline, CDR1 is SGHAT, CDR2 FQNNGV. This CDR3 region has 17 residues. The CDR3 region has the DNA TGTGCCAGCAGCTTTTCGCCGGGAGACGTTATCCGCGATACGCAGTATTTT. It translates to CASSFSPGDVIRDTQYF.

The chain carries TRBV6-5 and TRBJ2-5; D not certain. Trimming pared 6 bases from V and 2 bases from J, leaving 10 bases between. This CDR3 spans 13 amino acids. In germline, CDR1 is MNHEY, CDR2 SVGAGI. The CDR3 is CASRNRFQETQYF. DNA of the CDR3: TGTGCCAGCAGGAATCGCTTTCAAGAGACCCAGTACTTC.

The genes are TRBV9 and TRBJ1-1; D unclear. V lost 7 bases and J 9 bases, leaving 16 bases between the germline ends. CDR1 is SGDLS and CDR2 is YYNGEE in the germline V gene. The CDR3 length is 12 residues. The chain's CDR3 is CASGPMSDKAFF. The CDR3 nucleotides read TGTGCCAGCGGACCGATGAGTGACAAAGCTTTCTTT.

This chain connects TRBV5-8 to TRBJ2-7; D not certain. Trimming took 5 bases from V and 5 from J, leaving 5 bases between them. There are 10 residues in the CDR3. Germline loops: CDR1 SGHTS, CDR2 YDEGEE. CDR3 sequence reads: CASSWDEQYF. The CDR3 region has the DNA TGTGCCAGCAGTTGGGACGAGCAGTACTTC.

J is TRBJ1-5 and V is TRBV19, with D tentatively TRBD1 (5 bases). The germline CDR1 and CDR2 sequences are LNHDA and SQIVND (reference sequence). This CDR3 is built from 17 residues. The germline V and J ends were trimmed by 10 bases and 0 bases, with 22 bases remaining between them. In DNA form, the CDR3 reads TGTGCCATTAACGGCAGGGCCTCGAGCTATAGCAATCAGCCCCAGCATTTT. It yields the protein CAINGRASSYSNQPQHF. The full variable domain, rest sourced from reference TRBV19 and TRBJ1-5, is DGGITQSPKYLFRKEGQNVTLSCEQNLNHDAMYWYRQDPGQGLRLIYYSQIVNDFQKGDIAEGYSVSREKKESFPLTVTSAQKNPTAFYLCAINGRASSYSNQPQHFGDGTRLSIL.

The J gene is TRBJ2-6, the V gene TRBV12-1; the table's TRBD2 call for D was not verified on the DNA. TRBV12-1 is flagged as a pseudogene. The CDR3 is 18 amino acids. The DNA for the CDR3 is TGTGCCAGCAGCCTGAAGCGGGAGGGCCGGTCTGGGGCCAACGTCCTGACTTTC. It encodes CASSLKREGRSGANVLTF.

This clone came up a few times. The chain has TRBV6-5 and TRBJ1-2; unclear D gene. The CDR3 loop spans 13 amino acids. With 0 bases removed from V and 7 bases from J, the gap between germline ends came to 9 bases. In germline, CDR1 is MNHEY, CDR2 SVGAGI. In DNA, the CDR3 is TGTGCCAGCAGTTACTCTAGGAAGAGTGGCTACACCTTC. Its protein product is CASSYSRKSGYTF.

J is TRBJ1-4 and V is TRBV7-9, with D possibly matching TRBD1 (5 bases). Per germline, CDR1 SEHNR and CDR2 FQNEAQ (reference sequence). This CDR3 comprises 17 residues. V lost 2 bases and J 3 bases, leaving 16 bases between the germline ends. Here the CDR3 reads CASSLKGSTFPNEKLFF. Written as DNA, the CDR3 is TGTGCCAGCAGCTTAAAGGGGTCCACATTTCCTAATGAAAAACTGTTTTTT.

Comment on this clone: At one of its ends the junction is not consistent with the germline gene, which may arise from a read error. The CDR3 nucleotides read TGTGCCAGCAGCCCCGGTATAGCGGCCATCTACCAGGAGACCCAGTACTTC. Translation: CASSPGIAAIYQETQYF. This chain links TRBV5-5 with TRBJ2-5, with D perhaps TRBD2 (6 bases). There are 17 residues in the CDR3. CDR1 and CDR2 (germline): SGHKS, YYEKEE (reference sequence).

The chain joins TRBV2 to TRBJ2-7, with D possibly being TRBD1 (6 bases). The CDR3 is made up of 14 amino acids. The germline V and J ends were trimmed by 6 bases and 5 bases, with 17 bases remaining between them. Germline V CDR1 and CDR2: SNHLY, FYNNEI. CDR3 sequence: CASSGDTSYDEQYF. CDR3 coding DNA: TGTGCCAGCAGCGGGGACACGTCCTACGACGAGCAGTACTTC. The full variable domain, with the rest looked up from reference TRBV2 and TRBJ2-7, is EPEVTQTPSHQVTQMGQEVILRCVPISNHLYFYWYRQILGQKVEFLVSFYNNEISEKSEIFDDQFSVERPDGSNFTLKIRSTKLEDSAMYFCASSGDTSYDEQYFGPGTRLTVT.

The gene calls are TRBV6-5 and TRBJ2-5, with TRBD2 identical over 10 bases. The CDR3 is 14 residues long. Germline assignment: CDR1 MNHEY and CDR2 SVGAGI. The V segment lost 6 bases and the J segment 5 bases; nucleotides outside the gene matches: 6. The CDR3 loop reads CASSSSGSWETQYF. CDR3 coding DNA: TGTGCCAGCAGCTCTAGCGGGAGTTGGGAGACCCAGTACTTC.

The CDR3, as DNA: TGTGCCAGTAGTATAGAAGGACAGTTCTACGAGCAGTACTTC. As protein: CASSIEGQFYEQYF. The V and J genes are TRBV19 and TRBJ2-7; TRBD1 is a possible D gene (6 bases). CDR3 length: 14 residues. The germline gives CDR1 LNHDA, CDR2 SQIVND (reference sequence). Trimming took off 0 bases at V and 3 bases at J, with 9 bases between the two ends.

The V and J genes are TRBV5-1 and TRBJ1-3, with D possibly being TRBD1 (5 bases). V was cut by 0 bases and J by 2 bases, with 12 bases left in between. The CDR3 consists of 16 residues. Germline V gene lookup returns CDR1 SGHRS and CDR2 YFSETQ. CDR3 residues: CASSLADGGTGNTIYF. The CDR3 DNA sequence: TGCGCCAGCAGCTTGGCCGACGGGGGTACTGGAAACACCATATATTTT.

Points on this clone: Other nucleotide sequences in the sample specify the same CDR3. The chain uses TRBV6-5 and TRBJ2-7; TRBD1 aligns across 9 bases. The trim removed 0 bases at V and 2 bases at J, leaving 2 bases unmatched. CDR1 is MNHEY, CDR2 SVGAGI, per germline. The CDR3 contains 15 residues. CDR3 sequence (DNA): TGTGCCAGCAGTTACTCAAGACAGGGGGCCTACGAGCAGTACTTC. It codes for CASSYSRQGAYEQYF.

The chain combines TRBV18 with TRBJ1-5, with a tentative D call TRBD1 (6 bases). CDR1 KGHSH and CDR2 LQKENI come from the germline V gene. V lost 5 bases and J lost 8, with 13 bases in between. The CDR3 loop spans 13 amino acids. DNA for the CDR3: TGTGCCAGCTCAGAAGGGGCAGGGGAGCCCCAGCATTTT. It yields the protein CASSEGAGEPQHF.

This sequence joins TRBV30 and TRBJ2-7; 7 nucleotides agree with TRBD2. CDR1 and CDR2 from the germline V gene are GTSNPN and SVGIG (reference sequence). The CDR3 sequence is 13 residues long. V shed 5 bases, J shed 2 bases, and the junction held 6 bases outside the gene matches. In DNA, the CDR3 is TGTGCCTGGGAGACTAGCAGACCCTACGAGCAGTACTTC. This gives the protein CAWETSRPYEQYF.

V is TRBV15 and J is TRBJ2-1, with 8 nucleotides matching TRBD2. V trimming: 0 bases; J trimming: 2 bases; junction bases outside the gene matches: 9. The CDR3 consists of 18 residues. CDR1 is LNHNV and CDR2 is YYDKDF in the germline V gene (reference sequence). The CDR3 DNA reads TGTGCCACCAGCAGAGATCAAAGCGGGAGCATGCCCTACAATGAGCAGTTCTTC. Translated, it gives CATSRDQSGSMPYNEQFF.